Sequencing of this T cell receptor beta chain was carried out in a study of radiotherapy plus CTLA-4 blockade in lung cancer. The study's findings and limits: After treatment with radiotherapy plus ipilimumab, TCR clones that came from the tumor expanded in blood.

As to this clone: The antigen is not known.

Trimming removed 5 bases from V and 9 bases from J, with 12 bases in between. CDR1 and CDR2 (germline): MNHNS, SASEGT. The length of the CDR3 is 12 residues. Patients had chemo-refractory metastatic non-small-cell lung cancer and received focal radiation plus CTLA-4 blockade that used ipilimumab. Assay: immunoSEQ multiplex PCR; the TCRdb copy retains only in-frame clones and omits some. The sample contains 85,000 to 95,000 clones, roughly four fifths of which appear only once. The chain recombines TRBV6-1 with TRBJ2-3; no clear D. This sample comprised peripheral blood, obtained from a patient treated with radiotherapy plus ipilimumab. The source of this sequence is a human donor with non-small cell lung cancer that progressed on radiotherapy plus ipilimumab. The CDR3, as DNA: TGTGCCAGCAGTACCAAATGGGTGACGCAGTATTTT. This encodes CASSTKWVTQYF.